The T cell receptor beta chain described here comes from a study of cytomegalovirus exposure and HLA in healthy donors listed by TCRdb under 2017. Turning to the overall study: An earlier analysis of roughly 570 of the donors reported about 260 Gb of sequence data and around 110 million unique TCR beta sequences obtained from about 170 million T cells. Roughly 300 gigabases of sequencing data and around 88 million unique TCR sequences made up an early release that covered fewer than 650 HLA-typed donors. Of the 398 genotyped donors, around 81% fell in the genetic ancestry cluster associated with self-reported Caucasian donors. The study was designed to test whether signatures of past pathogen exposure could be identified by cataloging public T cell receptors. The study used immunosequencing to profile the T cell repertoires of several hundred subjects and linked those repertoires to cytomegalovirus serostatus. In addition to the first cohort of 666 subjects, a separate validation cohort of under 150 different subjects was used. To predict cytomegalovirus infection status, the study brought together high-throughput TCR immunosequencing, statistical association of individual TCRs with disease status, and machine learning. A later analysis re-analyzed previously published TCR beta repertoires from roughly 690 donors and added high-resolution HLA genotyping to study TCR occurrence patterns. In the later analysis, no new phenotypic data were used to find candidate immune exposures; instead, reliance was placed on TCR beta sequences and their occurrence across donors. To decide whether each TCR beta V gene segment behaved as functional or pseudogenic, an earlier analysis of some 600 of the donors relied on high-throughput TCR beta sequencing. Donor age, sex, ethnicity and CMV serostatus were compiled together with the repertoire data. A later genetic analysis took genome-wide SNP genotypes for about 55% of the 666 donors and used that subset as a discovery cohort. All discovery cohort repertoires had been generated using a single sequencing platform. HLA typing included class I and class II loci at four-digit resolution. The number of donors typed differed by locus, with 629-630 for A, B, C, DRB1 and DQB1, around 560 for DQA1, 600 to 610 for DPA1, and some 440 for DPB1. Because of strong linkage in the cohort, five DR-DQ haplotypes were treated as single units for association and clustering. Among 300 to 450 genotyped donors of the cohort, an average of approximately 250,000 unique TCR beta nucleotide sequences were sequenced per donor, roughly a sixth of them non-productive.

The cohort was made up of hundreds of healthy bone marrow donors. Cohort members were all nominally healthy when sampled, although unrecorded immune exposures were likely present. The donor tested CMV seropositive, placing the donor among the roughly 300 seropositive members of the cohort. A peripheral blood sample was collected from each donor, and TCR beta sequencing was performed on peripheral blood mononuclear cells. Genomic DNA extraction from the blood cell samples was performed with the Qiagen DNeasy Blood Extraction Kit. Receptor amplification or capture employed the immunoSEQ multiplex PCR assay. For the multiplex PCR, a mixture combining 60 forward primers for TCR Vbeta segments and 13 reverse primers for TCR Jbeta segments was used. The CDR3 region of rearranged TCR beta genes was amplified from genomic DNA with a multiplex PCR assay. On the Illumina HiSeq System, the amplified TCR beta libraries were sequenced as 87-base-pair reads. Per the authors' processing: In a later analysis, 77 million or so unique TCR beta chains were counted across the 650 to 750 repertoires, and roughly 11 million of these chains were shared by at least two donors. Raw reads were error-corrected and collapsed into unique sequences with a nearest-neighbor algorithm that merged closely related sequences to remove PCR and sequencing errors. To assign V, D and J gene segments, CDR3 sequences were aligned to IMGT reference sequences. For a sequence to be retained, at least a six-nucleotide match to both a V gene segment and a J gene segment was required. A rearrangement was called productive if the CDR3 had no stop codons and remained in frame with V and J, and every other rearrangement was called non-productive. CDR3 was defined by IMGT convention, running from the second conserved V-encoded cysteine to the conserved J-encoded phenylalanine. Sequences without an unambiguous match to a single V gene segment were excluded from the earlier analysis of almost 600 of the donors. In an earlier analysis of approximately 560 of the donors, a V segment was called functional when productive rearrangements were above 56.7%, and segregating when the standard deviation between donors exceeded 5%. A statistical classification framework was built for diagnosing cytomegalovirus status from the catalog of TCR beta chain sequences. In a later analysis, V and J genes were assigned by comparing TCR nucleotide sequences against IMGT/GENE-DB human TR gene sequences. A later analysis assigned CDR3 sequences and most-parsimonious VDJ recombination scenarios with the TCRdist pipeline. In a later analysis, each TCR beta chain was defined by its CDR3 amino acid sequence together with its V-gene family, and reads lacking a unique V-gene family were excluded. In a later analysis, some 600 highly shared, low-generation-probability nucleotide sequences were removed to address suspected cross-contamination and a sequencing artifact. In a later analysis, a clonal expansion index was calculated for each public chain from normalized within-repertoire ranks of inferred template counts. In a later analysis, generation probabilities were computed using a VDJ recombination model fitted to out-of-frame rearrangements, and the results were checked against IGoR. In a later analysis, TCR-TCR, TCR-HLA and TCR-CMV co-occurrence was scored with hypergeometric tests, and a repertoire-size bias correction was applied to TCR pairs. False discovery rates were estimated in a later analysis by permuting HLA or CMV assignments 20 times. A later analysis grouped co-occurring TCRs with DBSCAN, adding TCRdist sequence similarity when clustering within HLA-allele-positive subsets. Repertoires with fewer than 30,000 or more than 120,000 public chains were left out of co-occurrence clustering, as were about 5 repertoires with anomalous nucleotide sharing. The source is immuneACCESS, and TCRdb retained only in-frame sequences with V and J called. Part of the clones is not carried over; for the studies checked, unresolved V genes explain less than half of this, and the remainder is unexplained. V and J calls and clone size are those listed in that table; D and trimming were worked out from the DNA. For this sample there are 75,000 to 100,000 clones; 70% to 80% appear just once. The ten top clones hold 11% of the sample.

CDR1 and CDR2, looked up from the germline V gene, are MGHRA and YSYEKL. Trimming at the junction amounts to 4 bases on V and 4 bases on J, and the germline ends lie 7 bases apart. CDR3 length: 13 amino acids, cysteine to phenylalanine. Just the 39-base CDR3 DNA is kept, in frame starting at base 1. What the authors observed across the whole study: Cytomegalovirus status was reported to be diagnosed by the classifier with high specificity and sensitivity in both the original and validation cohorts. The only immune exposure information available for the cohort was CMV serostatus. In the study, 150 to 200 TCR beta chains were listed as associated with cytomegalovirus. Broadly in line with IMGT annotations, most TCR beta V segments showed up in productive rearrangements about 87% or about 30% of the time in an earlier analysis of around 600 of the donors. A further reported finding was that TCR beta sequences accurately predicted the HLA-A and HLA-B alleles for most subjects in the first cohort. Because some donors lacked HLA typing at each locus, the association tests relied only on the typed subset. In vitro tests confirmed that a few of the cytomegalovirus-associated TCR beta chains recognize cytomegalovirus antigens. A later analysis found that HLA-associated TCR beta chains were more clonally expanded and had lower generation probabilities than equally common non-associated chains. The authors suggested that the approach could potentially be generalized to other disease states and immunological phenotypes. Most CMV-associated TCR beta chains appeared to be HLA-restricted in a later analysis, and the HLA associations seemed to be driven largely by CMV exposure. The presence/absence analyses assumed that sequencing depth was roughly uniform across donors, and that assumption may not be true. Across donors, most TCR sequences were observed very rarely, whereas some public TCRs were present in many individuals. An association between a missense DCLRE1C variant and V-gene and J-gene trimming of TCR beta chains was found in a later genetic analysis and replicated in an independent cohort. In a later genetic analysis, fewer N-insertions in productive TCRs were reported among donors in an Asian-associated ancestry cluster than the roughly 700-donor mean. A cluster of highly shared sequence variants was judged likely to be a technical artifact of the sequencing pipeline. The earlier analysis of about 600 of the donors excluded some 15 rarely observed V segments, including chromosome 9 orphons, because counts were too low. When HLA alleles, especially DR and DQ, strongly co-occurred, attributing TCR associations to individual alleles was difficult. The 87-base-pair reads could not distinguish some IMGT-functional V segments, including TRBV6-2 and TRBV6-3, so those segments were excluded. In a later analysis, about 16,000 TCR beta sequences were associated with specific HLA alleles at a false discovery rate of 0.05. In a later analysis, the rate of TCR association differed among HLA loci, with DRB1 alleles having the most associated TCRs and HLA-C alleles having the fewest. The cohort was sequenced for TCR beta chains only, and without alpha or paired-chain data the features that could be detected were limited. A later analysis reported that several top co-occurrence clusters appeared linked to parvovirus B19, influenza, CMV and Epstein-Barr virus. Linkage disequilibrium might explain the correlated functional status among segregating V segments, but an unknown experimental factor could not be excluded.

Concerning this clone itself: Its antigen remains undetermined. One base away there is no much larger clone; base qualities are not given.

Sample: PBMCs. This TCR came from a man between 18 and 35 years old in good health and CMV-seropositive. The sequence is built from TRBV4-1 and TRBJ2-2, with the D gene not clear enough to name. The CDR3 is CASSPVFTGELFF. The base sequence is TGCGCCAGCAGCCCGGTTTTCACCGGGGAGCTGTTTTTT.